The 18 T cell receptor beta chains given below trace back to one sample, sequenced in a study of OX40 agonist ivuxolimab in advanced cancers. The protocol was immunoSEQ multiplex PCR, while the TCRdb copy is restricted to in-frame clones and leaves out a portion. Among tens of thousands of clones listed, 86% were seen once. The material sequenced was CD4+ or CD8+ T cells sorted from blood, taken in a trial of the OX40 agonist ivuxolimab. These receptors came from an adult with an advanced solid tumor such as melanoma, head and neck, liver or kidney cancer.

The chain joins TRBV6-5 to TRBJ1-2, with TRBD1 as a possible D gene (6 bases). Germline V gene sequence: CDR1 MNHEY, CDR2 SVGAGI. The CDR3 has 15 residues. V lost 4 bases and J lost 2, with 14 bases in between. The chain's CDR3 is CASSFYDRMNYGYTF. The DNA for the CDR3 is TGTGCCAGCAGTTTTTATGACAGGATGAACTATGGCTACACCTTC.

The V and J genes are TRBV5-6 and TRBJ2-1; 11 bases map to TRBD2. There are 16 residues in the CDR3. The germline CDR1 and CDR2 sequences are SGHDT and YYEEEE. With 4 bases clipped from V and 5 bases from J, the junction kept 8 bases outside the gene matches. CDR3 coding DNA: TGTGCCAGCAGCACACTACTAGCGGGGGCCCACAATGAGCAGTTCTTC. The encoded protein is CASSTLLAGAHNEQFF.

The V and J genes are TRBV5-4 and TRBJ1-4, with 10 positions matching TRBD1. The germline gives CDR1 SGHNT, CDR2 YYREEE (reference sequence). The CDR3 totals 16 residues. After removal of 4 bases from V and 8 bases from J, the junction contained 11 bases not matched to a gene. The CDR3 bases are TGTGCCAGCAGCACGGACAGGGGGAGGGCCGGAGAAAAACTGTTTTTT. Translation: CASSTDRGRAGEKLFF.

The V call is TRBV7-3, the J call TRBJ2-2; a weak D match, TRBD1 (6 bases). This CDR3 is built from 15 residues. Per germline, CDR1 SGHTA and CDR2 FQGTGA. V lost 2 bases and J 5 bases, leaving 12 bases between the germline ends. In DNA form, the CDR3 reads TGTGCCAGCAGCTTAGGACTTCAGGGGACCGGGGAGCTGTTTTTT. Amino acids: CASSLGLQGTGELFF. Filled out from reference TRBV7-3 and TRBJ2-2, the complete variable domain reads GAGVSQTPSNKVTEKGKYVELRCDPISGHTALYWYRQSLGQGPEFLIYFQGTGAADDSGLPNDRFFAVRPEGSVSTLKIQRTERGDSAVYLCASSLGLQGTGELFFGEGSRLTVL.

The chain uses TRBV2 and TRBJ1-1; D gene uncertain. The V and J ends lost 6 bases and 1 base respectively, with 9 bases between them. The CDR3 sequence is 13 residues long. Germline V gives CDR1 SNHLY, CDR2 FYNNEI. CDR3 residues: CASRPFPNTEAFF. The DNA of the CDR3 is TGTGCCAGCAGGCCGTTCCCGAACACTGAAGCTTTCTTT.

This clone was counted a few times. The V and J genes are TRBV9 and TRBJ2-7; D ambiguous. Germline-derived CDR1 and CDR2 are SGDLS and YYNGEE. The CDR3 has 14 amino acids. V lost 0 bases, J lost 3 bases, and 10 bases lay in between. CDR3 sequence reads: CASSVAPNFYEQYF. CDR3 DNA: TGTGCCAGCAGCGTAGCCCCGAACTTCTACGAGCAGTACTTC.

This chain connects TRBV7-2 to TRBJ2-2; tentatively, D is TRBD1 (6 bases). The CDR3 contains 14 residues. Germline-derived CDR1 and CDR2 are SGHTA and FQGNSA. With 5 bases removed from V and 7 bases from J, the gap between germline ends came to 14 bases. Here the CDR3 reads CASSPDRFGGELFF. CDR3 coding DNA: TGTGCCAGCAGCCCTGACAGGTTCGGCGGGGAGCTGTTTTTT.

This chain joins TRBV6-1 and TRBJ1-2, with unresolved D. Germline V CDR1 and CDR2: MNHNS, SASEGT. The CDR3 loop spans 16 amino acids. Deletions cut 4 bases from V and 1 base from J, with 16 bases between. CDR3: CASSGADVPINYGYTF. The CDR3 nucleotides read TGTGCCAGCAGTGGCGCCGACGTCCCTATTAACTATGGCTACACCTTC.

V and J are TRBV28 and TRBJ2-2; no reliable D call. CDR1 is MDHEN and CDR2 is SYDVKM in the germline V gene. V lost 3 bases, J lost 0 bases, and 11 bases lay in between. The CDR3 length is 16 residues. CDR3 residues: CASSFIRTANTGELFF. CDR3 nucleotide sequence: TGTGCCAGCAGTTTTATTAGGACGGCGAACACCGGGGAGCTGTTTTTT. Full variable domain (outside the CDR3, taken from reference TRBV28 and TRBJ2-2): DVKVTQSSRYLVKRTGEKVFLECVQDMDHENMFWYRQDPGLGLRLIYFSYDVKMKEKGDIPEGYSVSREKKERFSLILESASTNQTSMYLCASSFIRTANTGELFFGEGSRLTVL.

The chain links TRBV7-3 to TRBJ1-4; perhaps TRBD1 as D (5 bases). This CDR3 contains 15 residues. Germline CDR1 and CDR2: SGHTA and FQGTGA. V gave up 4 bases and J gave up 6 bases, with 15 bases separating them. Here the CDR3 reads CASSSRQIWDEKLFF. The CDR3 coding sequence is TGTGCCAGCAGCTCACGACAGATTTGGGATGAAAAACTGTTTTTT.

The V call is TRBV6-1, the J call TRBJ1-2, with 10 bases fitting TRBD1. V gave up 3 bases and J gave up 0 bases; unmatched junction bases: 1. CDR3 length: 15 amino acids. CDR1 MNHNS and CDR2 SASEGT come from the germline V gene. DNA for the CDR3: TGTGCCAGCAGTGATGGGACAGGGGCTAACTATGGCTACACCTTC. Translated, it gives CASSDGTGANYGYTF.

This clone was seen once. This chain joins TRBV5-6 and TRBJ2-7; no clear D. The CDR3 runs 13 residues. Trimming pared 0 bases from V and 3 bases from J, leaving 7 bases between. The V gene's germline CDR1 is SGHDT and CDR2 YYEEEE. CDR3 nucleotide sequence: TGTGCCAGCAGCTTGGGACCGATCTACGAGCAGTACTTC. It translates to CASSLGPIYEQYF. The full variable domain, in which reference TRBV5-6 and TRBJ2-7 provide the parts outside the CDR3, is DAGVTQSPTHLIKTRGQQVTLRCSPKSGHDTVSWYQQALGQGPQFIFQYYEEEERQRGNFPDRFSGHQFPNYSSELNVNALLLGDSALYLCASSLGPIYEQYFGPGTRLTVT.

This rearrangement joins TRBV7-9 to TRBJ2-6; D not resolved. V dropped 5 bases and J dropped 1 base, with 9 bases sitting between them. The CDR3 has 15 residues. Germline V CDR1 and CDR2: SEHNR, FQNEAQ (reference sequence). DNA of the CDR3: TGTGCCAGCAGCCCGACCCATTCTGGGGCCAACGTCCTGACTTTC. Residues: CASSPTHSGANVLTF.

This chain connects TRBV5-1 to TRBJ1-3; D perhaps matches TRBD1 (6 bases). This CDR3 spans 14 amino acids. Germline CDR1 reads SGHRS; CDR2 reads YFSETQ. V was trimmed by 4 bases and J by 2 bases, leaving 10 bases between them. CDR3 amino acids: CASSLGQTGNTIYF. Written as DNA, the CDR3 is TGCGCCAGCAGCCTAGGACAGACTGGAAACACCATATATTTT. Together with reference TRBV5-1 and TRBJ1-3, the CDR3 gives the full variable domain: KAGVTQTPRYLIKTRGQQVTLSCSPISGHRSVSWYQQTPGQGLQFLFEYFSETQRNKGNFPGRFSGRQFSNSRSEMNVSTLELGDSALYLCASSLGQTGNTIYFGEGSWLTVV.

This rearrangement joins TRBV7-9 to TRBJ1-4; TRBD1 might be the D (5 bases). Germline V lookup: CDR1 SEHNR, CDR2 FQNEAQ (reference sequence). The CDR3 spans 16 residues. V was clipped by 2 bases and J by 0 bases, with 10 bases between them. Written as DNA, the CDR3 is TGTGCCAGCAGCTTATACAGGATCTCAACTAATGAAAAACTGTTTTTT. Residues: CASSLYRISTNEKLFF.

The chain links TRBV19 to TRBJ1-5, with D unclear. The CDR3 extends over 15 amino acids. Trimming cost V 1 base and J 0 bases, with 7 bases left between them. The germline V gene encodes CDR1 LNHDA and CDR2 SQIVND (reference sequence). CDR3 sequence (DNA): TGTGCCAGTAGTATAGCTGGATATAGCAATCAGCCCCAGCATTTT. It yields the protein CASSIAGYSNQPQHF.

The chain employs TRBV6-4 and TRBJ2-5; D is perhaps TRBD1 (6 bases). The V gene's germline CDR1 is MRHNA and CDR2 SNTAGT. The CDR3 loop spans 13 amino acids. V lost 3 bases, J lost 4 bases, and 9 bases lay in between. CDR3 in amino acids: CASSERGSETQYF. The CDR3 coding sequence is TGTGCCAGCAGTGAGAGGGGGTCAGAGACCCAGTACTTC.

This clone was seen more than once but under ten times. DNA of the CDR3: TGTGCCAGTAGTGCCCGGGACAGGGGACGTCAGGGCTACACCTTC. Translating it yields CASSARDRGRQGYTF. This chain connects TRBV19 to TRBJ1-2; 10 nucleotides line up with TRBD1. V lost 5 bases, J lost 8 bases, and 11 bases stayed unmatched. In germline, CDR1 is LNHDA, CDR2 SQIVND (reference sequence). This CDR3 contains 15 residues.